These 22 T cell receptor beta chains share one sample of origin, sequenced in a study of PD-1 blockade in classical Hodgkin lymphoma. Brentuximab vedotin exposure varied among the patients, all of whom had relapsed after autologous stem cell transplantation. Sequencing was performed with immunoSEQ multiplex PCR; in TCRdb, only in-frame clones are kept and a portion is missing. The sample has about 21,000 clones, 65% to 75% seen once. Sequenced material: peripheral blood mononuclear cells (PBMCs), taken at baseline. The receptors were gathered from a human donor with classical Hodgkin lymphoma.

V and J are TRBV5-8 and TRBJ2-7, with D tentatively TRBD1 or TRBD2 (6 bases each). V lost 2 bases, J lost 6 bases, and 12 bases lay in between. Germline values: CDR1 SGHTS, CDR2 YDEGEE. The CDR3 spans 13 residues. The CDR3 sequence: CASSLRGAGEQYF. For the CDR3, the DNA is TGTGCCAGCAGCTTAAGGGGGGCTGGCGAGCAGTACTTC.

The gene calls are TRBV11-2 and TRBJ2-2; no firm D call. This CDR3 contains 15 residues. Germline V lookup: CDR1 SGHAT, CDR2 FQNNGV. V lost 8 bases to trimming and J lost 4 bases, with 17 bases between them. CDR3 sequence: CASCASSELTGELFF. CDR3 in DNA: TGTGCCAGCTGCGCGTCCTCGGAGCTCACCGGGGAGCTGTTTTTT.

This clone was counted only a few times. The chain joins TRBV10-3 to TRBJ1-1; no clear D. The CDR3 spans 12 residues. V was trimmed by 3 bases and J by 8 bases, leaving 10 bases between them. CDR1 and CDR2 from the germline V gene are ENHRY and SYGVKD. CDR3 nucleotides: TGTGCCATCAGTGAAACCGTGGGGGAAGCTTTCTTT. Encoded protein: CAISETVGEAFF.

V gene TRBV10-2 combines with J gene TRBJ2-5; 7 nucleotides agree with TRBD2. V shed 3 bases, J shed 1 base, and the junction held 5 bases outside the gene matches. The CDR3 sequence is 15 residues long. Germline assignment: CDR1 WSHSY and CDR2 SAAADI. The CDR3 nucleotides are TGCGCCAGCAGTGACATAGCGGGCCCCCAAGAGACCCAGTACTTC. Its protein product is CASSDIAGPQETQYF.

The DNA of the CDR3 is TGTGCCAGCAGCCCTCGTGTAGTGAACACCGGGGAGCTGTTTTTT. This codes for CASSPRVVNTGELFF. This chain connects TRBV9 to TRBJ2-2; D is unclear. This CDR3 is 15 amino acids long. CDR1 and CDR2 (germline): SGDLS, YYNGEE. Trimming stripped 4 bases from V and 1 base from J, with 11 bases between.

The V call is TRBV5-6, the J call TRBJ2-5; D possibly corresponds to TRBD2 (6 bases). Germline-derived CDR1 and CDR2 are SGHDT and YYEEEE. V was trimmed by 6 bases and J by 0 bases, leaving 15 bases between them. The CDR3 runs to 15 residues. This CDR3 reads CASTTRRRDQETQYF. CDR3 DNA: TGTGCCAGCACCACCAGGCGGAGGGACCAAGAGACCCAGTACTTC.

This clone was picked up a small number of times. This sequence joins TRBV18 and TRBJ2-4; no clear D gene. CDR3 length equals 14 residues. The V gene lost 2 bases and the J gene lost 5 bases, with 10 bases spanning the gap. CDR1 is KGHSH and CDR2 is LQKENI in the germline V gene. CDR3 nucleotide sequence: TGTGCCAGCTCACCAACGATAGCAGAAAACATTCAGTACTTC. Translated, it gives CASSPTIAENIQYF.

This clone was recorded a few times. The V call is TRBV19, the J call TRBJ2-2, with D perhaps matching TRBD1 or TRBD2 (6 bases each). Germline assignment: CDR1 LNHDA and CDR2 SQIVND (reference sequence). The CDR3 contains 15 residues. V dropped 3 bases and J dropped 5 bases, with 13 bases sitting between them. The CDR3 sequence: CASSMIGGQTGELFF. For the CDR3, the DNA is TGTGCCAGTAGTATGATAGGGGGGCAGACCGGGGAGCTGTTTTTT.

This chain links TRBV11-2 with TRBJ1-1; possibly TRBD1 for D (5 bases). Germline V CDR1 and CDR2: SGHAT, FQNNGV. The germline V and J ends were trimmed by 6 bases and 4 bases, with 15 bases remaining between them. The CDR3 spans 14 residues. As DNA, the CDR3 is TGTGCCAGCAGTCCAGGGACGCAGCGCACTGAAGCTTTCTTT. Protein product: CASSPGTQRTEAFF.

This clone has a count of ten or more. The chain links TRBV28 to TRBJ1-2; D is unclear. CDR3 size: 12 residues. CDR1 and CDR2 from the germline V gene are MDHEN and SYDVKM. Trimming left V 4 bases short and J 3 bases short, with 6 bases between. The CDR3 DNA sequence: TGTGCCAGCAGTTACAGCGACTATGGCTACACCTTC. It encodes CASSYSDYGYTF.

This chain uses TRBV9 with TRBJ1-4, with unresolved D. The CDR3 has 16 amino acids. The germline V gene encodes CDR1 SGDLS and CDR2 YYNGEE. Trimming shortened V by 2 bases and J by 10 bases, and 21 bases separated the two germline ends. The CDR3 protein is CASSVSGDGGVGKLFF. DNA for the CDR3: TGTGCCAGCAGCGTTTCCGGGGATGGTGGGGTCGGAAAACTGTTTTTT.

The genes are TRBV4-3 and TRBJ2-3; 14 bases agree with TRBD2. Unmatched junction bases numbered 3, after V lost 4 bases and J lost 6 bases. CDR1 LGHNA and CDR2 YSLEER come from the germline V gene. CDR3 size: 15 residues. The CDR3: CASSRGLAGEDTQYF. The CDR3, as DNA: TGCGCCAGCAGCCGGGGACTAGCGGGAGAGGATACGCAGTATTTT.

This chain connects TRBV10-3 to TRBJ2-7; D perhaps matches TRBD1 (5 bases). Trimming cost V 3 bases and J 0 bases, with 6 bases left between them. Germline CDR1 ENHRY, CDR2 SYGVKD. The CDR3 runs 13 residues. This CDR3 reads CAISEQDSYEQYF. In DNA, the CDR3 is TGTGCCATCAGTGAACAGGACTCCTACGAGCAGTACTTC.

The chain combines TRBV5-6 with TRBJ2-1, with 10 nucleotides matching TRBD1. With 4 bases clipped from V and 2 bases from J, the junction kept 9 bases outside the gene matches. Germline V gene lookup returns CDR1 SGHDT and CDR2 YYEEEE. This CDR3 has 17 amino acids. The CDR3 sequence: CASSPNVGQGPYNEQFF. The DNA for the CDR3 is TGTGCCAGCAGCCCCAACGTGGGACAGGGGCCCTACAATGAGCAGTTCTTC.

The genes are TRBV6-5 and TRBJ1-2, with unresolved D. Trimming took 6 bases from V and 0 from J, leaving 5 bases between them. This CDR3 comprises 12 residues. The V gene's germline CDR1 is MNHEY and CDR2 SVGAGI. For the CDR3, the DNA is TGTGCCAGCAGGGGGTCTAACTATGGCTACACCTTC. Protein sequence: CASRGSNYGYTF.

This chain connects TRBV7-2 to TRBJ1-6, with 10 bases that match TRBD1. The CDR3 consists of 16 residues. Per the germline V gene, CDR1 is SGHTA and CDR2 is FQGNSA. Trimming at V came to 0 bases and at J to 9 bases, leaving 5 bases not matched to a gene. CDR3 coding DNA: TGTGCCAGCAGCTTAGCGAGGACAGGGGGAGTTTCACCCCTCCACTTT. Residues: CASSLARTGGVSPLHF.

The chain joins TRBV29-1 to TRBJ1-1; unclear D gene. Germline CDR1 SQVTM, CDR2 ANQGSEA. The CDR3 extends over 12 amino acids. CDR3 bases: TGCAGAATACAGAACCCGAACACTGAAGCTTTCTTT. It specifies CRIQNPNTEAFF.

To note about this clone: This likely stems from a read error, as it lies one base from a far larger clone. The chain combines TRBV4-3 with TRBJ1-5, with 7 bases identical to TRBD1. This CDR3 is 15 amino acids long. After removal of 5 bases from V and 1 base from J, the junction contained 5 bases not matched to a gene. The germline V gene encodes CDR1 LGHNA and CDR2 YSLEER. The CDR3 DNA reads as TGCGCCAGCAGCATACAGGGGTTCAGCAATCAGCCCCAGCATTTT. As protein: CASSIQGFSNQPQHF.

CDR3 nucleotides: TGTGCCAGTAGTCTTTCCATCACGGGACAGGGAAATCGCGAGCAGTACTTC. Encoded protein: CASSLSITGQGNREQYF. V usage is TRBV19 and J usage is TRBJ2-7; 9 bases align to TRBD1. Germline V gene sequence: CDR1 LNHDA, CDR2 SQIVND (reference sequence). V shed 5 bases and J 6 bases; nucleotides not matched to a gene: 17. This CDR3 is 17 amino acids long.

This chain connects TRBV7-9 to TRBJ2-1; 7 nucleotides match TRBD2. With 1 base clipped from V and 2 bases from J, the junction kept 14 bases outside the gene matches. Germline assignment: CDR1 SEHNR and CDR2 FQNEAQ (reference sequence). The CDR3 has 19 residues. The CDR3 region has the DNA TGTGCCAGCAGCTTAGAGTCTAGCGGAGGGGCAGGGACCTACAATGAGCAGTTCTTC. Protein: CASSLESSGGAGTYNEQFF. Using reference TRBV7-9 and TRBJ2-1 for the parts outside the CDR3, the full variable domain is DTGVSQNPRHKITKRGQNVTFRCDPISEHNRLYWYRQTLGQGPEFLTYFQNEAQLEKSRLLSDRFSAERPKGSFSTLEIQRTEQGDSAMYLCASSLESSGGAGTYNEQFFGPGTRLTVL.

This clone was seen more than once but under ten times. The chain joins TRBV30 to TRBJ2-1; 11 bases are a match to TRBD2. Trimming took 1 base from V and 6 from J; bases not matched to a gene: 2. The CDR3 has 14 amino acids. Germline V gene lookup returns CDR1 GTSNPN and CDR2 SVGIG (reference sequence). CDR3 loop: CAWSGTSGSNEQFF. For the CDR3, the DNA is TGTGCCTGGAGTGGGACTAGCGGGTCCAATGAGCAGTTCTTC.

In this sample, this clone turned up once. One end of the junction is discordant with germline, which a read error may explain. The chain recombines TRBV5-6 with TRBJ1-2; 7 bases fit TRBD1. CDR1 and CDR2 from the germline V gene are SGHDT and YYEEEE. The length of the CDR3 is 14 residues. In DNA form, the CDR3 reads TGTACCAGCAGCTTGGTAACAGGGGTTTATGGCTACACCTTC. Protein: CTSSLVTGVYGYTF.